This T cell receptor beta chain emerged from a study of blood T cell repertoires in COVID-19. Germline V gene lookup returns CDR1 SEHNR and CDR2 FQNEAQ (reference sequence). This CDR3 has 15 amino acids. Unmatched junction bases numbered 9, after V lost 5 bases and J lost 2 bases. The repertoire was sequenced with immunoSEQ multiplex PCR; TCRdb's copy has only in-frame clones and lacks some. The sample records approximately 240,000 clones, less than 85% being singletons. The V and J genes are TRBV7-9 and TRBJ2-7; 7 bases are shared with TRBD2. The specimen was peripheral blood. The sequence came from a woman of 80 years or more with active or convalescent COVID-19. The CDR3 coding sequence is TGTGCCAGCAGCCCCGGGACTAACGGACCCTACGAGCAGTACTTC. It specifies CASSPGTNGPYEQYF.